Each of the 26 T cell receptor beta chains below was sequenced from the same sample in a study of CD8 T cells in Susac syndrome. Reverse transcription used roughly 0.5 to 1 ug RNA and random hexamers. MiXCR, applied by TCRdb to the immunoSEQ multiplex PCR reads, yields one record per CDR3 protein. The data hold 150,000 to 200,000 distinct CDR3 sequences, with roughly 94% observed a single time. The source material was CD4+ T cells from PBMCs. The origin of the receptors is a human donor in good health.

The chain recombines TRBV6-5 with TRBJ2-3, with a tentative D call TRBD2 (6 bases). The CDR3 covers 13 residues. The ends were cut back, 8 bases at V and 0 bases at J, with 9 bases in the middle. The germline gives CDR1 MNHEY, CDR2 SVGAGI. The CDR3 region is CASVGRSTDTQYF. The CDR3 bases are TGTGCCAGCGTGGGGAGGAGCACAGATACGCAGTATTTT.

The rearrangement joins TRBV20-1 to TRBJ2-4, with D possibly being TRBD2 (6 bases). CDR1 and CDR2 from the germline V gene are DFQATT and SNEGSKA (reference sequence). The CDR3 contains 13 residues. Between the trimmed V and J ends, which lost 6 bases and 7 bases, there was a span of 16 bases. The CDR3 DNA reads as TGCAGTGCCCCAATCCTTGGGACTAACATTCAGTACTTC. Translated, it gives CSAPILGTNIQYF.

V and J are TRBV20-1 and TRBJ2-4; 8 positions agree with TRBD2. Germline V gene data show CDR1 as DFQATT and CDR2 as SNEGSKA (reference sequence). V trimming: 5 bases; J trimming: 4 bases; junction bases outside the gene matches: 4. The CDR3 length is 13 residues. Written as DNA, the CDR3 is TGCAGTGCTCCTGAGCGGGGGAAAAACATTCAGTACTTC. This gives the protein CSAPERGKNIQYF.

The chain carries TRBV29-1 and TRBJ2-3, with no clear D. Trimming cost V 1 base and J 2 bases, with 7 bases left between them. The CDR3 loop spans 13 amino acids. Germline assignment: CDR1 SQVTM and CDR2 ANQGSEA. CDR3 protein: CSVEATLTDTQYF. CDR3 nucleotide sequence: TGCAGCGTTGAAGCGACCCTCACAGATACGCAGTATTTT.

The rearrangement links TRBV9 to TRBJ2-7; the D gene could be TRBD1 or TRBD2 (5 bases each). The V gene lost 6 bases and the J gene lost 0 bases, with 10 bases spanning the gap. Germline loops: CDR1 SGDLS, CDR2 YYNGEE. The CDR3 contains 13 residues. This chain's CDR3 is CASMPGASYEQYF. For the CDR3, the DNA is TGTGCCAGCATGCCCGGGGCCTCCTACGAGCAGTACTTC. The variable domain in full, completed from reference TRBV9 and TRBJ2-7, reads DSGVTQTPKHLITATGQRVTLRCSPRSGDLSVYWYQQSLDQGLQFLIQYYNGEERAKGNILERFSAQQFPDLHSELNLSSLELGDSALYFCASMPGASYEQYFGPGTRLTVT.

The genes are TRBV30 and TRBJ2-1; 9 bases fit TRBD2. V dropped 2 bases and J dropped 3; count of bases not matched to a gene: 5. The CDR3 length is 15 residues. Germline values: CDR1 GTSNPN, CDR2 SVGIG (reference sequence). In DNA, the CDR3 is TGTGCCTGGAGTCCGGCTAGCGGGGTCTACAATGAGCAGTTCTTC. Translation gives CAWSPASGVYNEQFF.

This clonotype was picked up one time. The chain couples TRBV30 to TRBJ1-2, with TRBD1 matching over 7 bases. V shed 4 bases and J 5 bases; nucleotides not matched to a gene: 7. CDR3 length equals 13 residues. CDR1 and CDR2 from the germline V gene are GTSNPN and SVGIG (reference sequence). CDR3 DNA sequence: TGTGCCTGGACCCGACAGGGACCTTATGGCTACACCTTC. It encodes CAWTRQGPYGYTF.

This chain uses TRBV19 with TRBJ1-5; D unresolved. Trimming shortened V by 6 bases and J by 2 bases, and 8 bases separated the two germline ends. The germline V gene encodes CDR1 LNHDA and CDR2 SQIVND (reference sequence). The CDR3 extends over 13 amino acids. CDR3 loop: CASRNYGNQPQHF. The DNA of the CDR3 is TGTGCCAGTAGAAATTACGGCAATCAGCCCCAGCATTTT.

V is TRBV9 and J is TRBJ1-2; maybe TRBD1 (5 bases). The CDR3 extends over 13 amino acids. Germline CDR1 SGDLS, CDR2 YYNGEE. With 1 base removed from V and 7 bases from J, the gap between germline ends came to 11 bases. CDR3 DNA sequence: TGTGCCAGCAGCGTAATGGGGGAGGGTGGCTACACCTTC. It yields the protein CASSVMGEGGYTF.

The V and J genes are TRBV2 and TRBJ2-3; the D gene is possibly TRBD1 (6 bases). The CDR3 has 13 residues. The V gene's germline CDR1 is SNHLY and CDR2 FYNNEI. With 6 bases removed from V and 3 bases from J, the gap between germline ends came to 10 bases. CDR3 nucleotides: TGTGCCAGCAGGTGGACAGCAACAGATACGCAGTATTTT. It encodes CASRWTATDTQYF.

This clonotype was recorded once. The chain recombines TRBV4-3 with TRBJ2-1; 8 positions match TRBD2. In germline, CDR1 is LGHNA, CDR2 YSLEER. The CDR3 runs 16 residues. V lost 0 bases and J lost 2; bases outside the gene matches: 3. CDR3 in amino acids: CASSQETAGAYNEQFF. The CDR3 region has the DNA TGCGCCAGCAGCCAAGAGACAGCGGGAGCCTACAATGAGCAGTTCTTC.

The V and J genes are TRBV7-2 and TRBJ2-7; D might be TRBD2 (5 bases). CDR1 and CDR2 (germline): SGHTA, FQGNSA. V shed 1 base and J shed 0 bases, with 10 bases lying between them. The CDR3 is made up of 15 amino acids. The CDR3 sequence: CASSLVFGLSYEQYF. The CDR3 DNA reads TGTGCCAGCAGCTTAGTGTTTGGACTCTCCTACGAGCAGTACTTC. The complete variable domain, with remaining parts taken from reference TRBV7-2 and TRBJ2-7, reads GAGVSQSPSNKVTEKGKDVELRCDPISGHTALYWYRQSLGQGLEFLIYFQGNSAPDKSGLPSDRFSAERTGGSVSTLTIQRTQQEDSAVYLCASSLVFGLSYEQYFGPGTRLTVT.

This clonotype appeared a single time. The V call is TRBV29-1, the J call TRBJ2-4; D uncertain. The CDR3 has 13 residues. The germline V and J ends were trimmed by 4 bases and 0 bases, with 7 bases remaining between them. The germline V gene has CDR1 SQVTM and CDR2 ANQGSEA. The CDR3 region has the DNA TGCAGCGTTGTGGCCTTAGCCAAAAACATTCAGTACTTC. Encoded protein: CSVVALAKNIQYF.

This clonotype appeared a single time. The rearrangement joins TRBV24-1 to TRBJ2-3, with 7 bases identical to TRBD2. V lost 3 bases and J lost 2; bases outside the gene matches: 1. The CDR3 is 14 residues long. The germline V gene encodes CDR1 KGHDR and CDR2 SFDVKD. CDR3 residues: CATSDGRATDTQYF. Written as DNA, the CDR3 is TGTGCCACCAGTGATGGGAGGGCCACAGATACGCAGTATTTT.

V usage is TRBV7-2 and J usage is TRBJ2-1; the match to TRBD2 covers 12 bases. CDR3 length: 16 amino acids. Germline CDR1 is SGHTA and CDR2 is FQGNSA. V lost 0 bases to trimming and J lost 4 bases; unmatched junction nucleotides: 1. DNA for the CDR3: TGTGCCAGCAGCTTAGCCGGGACTAGCGGGTACAATGAGCAGTTCTTC. Translated: CASSLAGTSGYNEQFF.

The chain combines TRBV7-2 with TRBJ2-7; D perhaps matches TRBD1 (5 bases). This CDR3 has 13 residues. V lost 3 bases and J lost 7, with 13 bases in between. CDR1 is SGHTA, CDR2 FQGNSA, per germline. This chain's CDR3 is CASSLTARVEQYF. The CDR3 nucleotides are TGTGCCAGCAGCTTGACAGCCCGGGTTGAGCAGTACTTC. Drawing the rest from reference TRBV7-2 and TRBJ2-7, the complete variable domain is GAGVSQSPSNKVTEKGKDVELRCDPISGHTALYWYRQSLGQGLEFLIYFQGNSAPDKSGLPSDRFSAERTGGSVSTLTIQRTQQEDSAVYLCASSLTARVEQYFGPGTRLTVT.

The rearrangement links TRBV11-2 to TRBJ1-1, with D perhaps matching TRBD1 (6 bases). The CDR3 extends over 18 amino acids. V dropped 3 bases and J dropped 0 bases, with 20 bases sitting between them. The germline V gene encodes CDR1 SGHAT and CDR2 FQNNGV. The CDR3 spells CASSFIGAGGPMNTEAFF. In nucleotides, the CDR3 is TGTGCCAGCAGCTTCATAGGGGCCGGGGGCCCCATGAACACTGAAGCTTTCTTT.

The chain uses TRBV20-1 and TRBJ2-5; D call uncertain. CDR1 is DFQATT, CDR2 SNEGSKA, per germline (reference sequence). The ends were cut back, 0 bases at V and 5 bases at J, with 16 bases in the middle. CDR3 length equals 15 residues. CDR3: CSARDGRRVGETQYF. In nucleotides, the CDR3 is TGCAGTGCTAGAGACGGACGGAGAGTCGGGGAGACCCAGTACTTC.

This chain links TRBV11-1 with TRBJ1-1; a weak D match, TRBD1 (5 bases). Germline V gene sequence: CDR1 SGHAT, CDR2 FQDESV (reference sequence). V shed 5 bases and J shed 12 bases, with 16 bases lying between them. The CDR3 covers 12 residues. The CDR3 spells CASSLDTKQTFF. CDR3 coding DNA: TGTGCCAGCAGCCTGGACACGAAGCAGACTTTCTTT.

The chain is built from TRBV7-3 and TRBJ2-7; 9 bases fit TRBD1. Germline V CDR1 and CDR2: SGHTA, FQGTGA. V lost 3 bases to trimming and J lost 5 bases; unmatched junction nucleotides: 5. This CDR3 has 14 residues. CDR3 nucleotide sequence: TGTGCCAGCAGCTTGACAGGGGGGAACCACGAGCAGTACTTC. Amino acids: CASSLTGGNHEQYF.

This chain joins TRBV12-3 or TRBV12-4 and TRBJ2-4; 9 nucleotides align to TRBD1. The CDR3 covers 14 residues. The junction had 7 bases not matched to a gene; V was cut back by 6 bases and J by 7 bases. The CDR3 spells CASRLQGASNIQYF. The CDR3 DNA sequence: TGTGCCAGCAGATTACAGGGGGCGAGTAACATTCAGTACTTC.

V is TRBV20-1 and J is TRBJ1-5; D is ambiguous. CDR1 and CDR2 from the germline V gene are DFQATT and SNEGSKA (reference sequence). The CDR3 has 13 amino acids. V lost 1 base to trimming and J lost 1 base, with 5 bases between them. CDR3 region: CSARARSNQPQHF. The CDR3 DNA follows: TGCAGTGCTAGAGCGCGGAGCAATCAGCCCCAGCATTTT.

CDR3 protein: CSVLVSGNYEQYF. CDR3 nucleotide sequence: TGCAGTGTCCTTGTGTCGGGGAACTACGAGCAGTACTTC. The rearrangement uses TRBV29-1 and TRBJ2-7; the D gene is possibly TRBD2 (5 bases). Germline V gene data show CDR1 as SQVTM and CDR2 as ANQGSEA. There are 13 residues in the CDR3.

This clonotype was detected only once. The chain uses TRBV4-3 and TRBJ2-1; a possible D gene is TRBD2 (6 bases). V shed 0 bases and J shed 6 bases, with 18 bases lying between them. Looked up from germline, CDR1 is LGHNA and CDR2 is YSLEER. The CDR3 sequence is 17 residues long. CDR3 loop: CASSQEGGTWHANEQFF. The CDR3 region has the DNA TGCGCCAGCAGCCAAGAAGGCGGGACGTGGCACGCCAATGAGCAGTTCTTC.

The genes are TRBV24-1 and TRBJ2-3; the D gene is possibly TRBD2 (5 bases). The CDR3 is 14 residues long. Trimming pared 6 bases from V and 1 base from J, leaving 10 bases between. Per germline, CDR1 KGHDR and CDR2 SFDVKD. The CDR3 DNA reads as TGTGCCACCAGTCCAAGCGGACGCACAGATACGCAGTATTTT. Its protein is CATSPSGRTDTQYF.

The rearrangement uses TRBV30 and TRBJ2-1; TRBD2 might be the D (6 bases). Germline V gives CDR1 GTSNPN, CDR2 SVGIG (reference sequence). The CDR3 loop spans 12 amino acids. Trimming pared 4 bases from V and 7 bases from J, leaving 11 bases between. The CDR3 DNA reads TGTGCCTGGACTAGCGATTATAATGAGCAGTTCTTC. Amino acids: CAWTSDYNEQFF.